This T cell receptor beta chain was identified during a study of cytomegalovirus exposure and HLA in healthy donors. The protocol was immunoSEQ multiplex PCR, while the TCRdb copy is restricted to in-frame clones and leaves out a portion. The sample has 250,000 to 350,000 clones; 87% are singletons. General study results and limits: Reports indicated that the classifier achieved high specificity and sensitivity in diagnosing cytomegalovirus status. In vitro experiments confirmed that a few CMV-associated chains were specific for CMV antigens.

The CDR3 spans 16 residues. Per the germline V gene, CDR1 is ENHRY and CDR2 is SYGVKD. Losses at the gene ends were 4 bases for V and 4 bases for J; bases not matched to a gene: 6. A remark on this clone: Its specificity is unknown.

The receptor comes from a woman in her twenties or thirties in good health and CMV-seropositive. This chain joins TRBV10-3 and TRBJ2-5; the match to TRBD2 covers 13 bases. Input material: PBMCs. CDR3 nucleotides: TGTGCCATCAGTGCCAGACTAGCGGGAGGCCCAGAGACCCAGTACTTC. It yields the protein CAISARLAGGPETQYF.